A single sample is the source of the 20 T cell receptor beta chains below, sequenced in a study of blood T cell repertoires in COVID-19. The table came from immunoSEQ multiplex PCR; TCRdb's copy has only in-frame clones and leaves some out. The top ten clones hold 4% to 5.5% of a sample with more than 75,000 clones, 88% of them seen once. Sequenced material: peripheral blood. Receptor source: an elderly woman with acute or convalescent COVID-19.

The chain joins TRBV5-1 to TRBJ1-6; D is possibly TRBD1 (5 bases). Trimming stripped 4 bases from V and 4 bases from J, with 15 bases between. The CDR3 is 16 residues long. CDR1 is SGHRS, CDR2 YFSETQ, per germline. CDR3 DNA sequence: TGCGCCAGCAGCCCTGCTCAGGCAGGGTATAATTCACCCCTCCACTTT. Translation: CASSPAQAGYNSPLHF.

The chain uses TRBV18 and TRBJ1-4; 8 bases line up with TRBD1. CDR1 and CDR2 (germline): KGHSH, LQKENI. The CDR3 loop spans 16 amino acids. The trim removed 3 bases at V and 8 bases at J, leaving 11 bases unmatched. The CDR3 nucleotides read TGTGCCAGCTCACCTCAGGGGGCGCGGTCTATCGAAAAACTGTTTTTT. This gives the protein CASSPQGARSIEKLFF.

The genes are TRBV10-3 and TRBJ2-1, with D possibly being TRBD2 (6 bases). This CDR3 comprises 13 residues. CDR1 and CDR2 from the germline V gene are ENHRY and SYGVKD. V was shortened by 11 bases and J by 0 bases, with 11 bases between the two germline ends. The DNA of the CDR3 is TGTGCCGTCGACGGGGGCTCCTACAATGAGCAGTTCTTC. Translating gives CAVDGGSYNEQFF.

This clone was counted a few times. This chain joins TRBV13 and TRBJ1-6; D not resolved. V was cut by 4 bases and J by 0 bases, with 19 bases left in between. Germline CDR1 is PRHDT and CDR2 is FYEKMQ (reference sequence). This CDR3 is built from 19 residues. The CDR3: CASSSRSMTGSSYNSPLHF. The CDR3 bases are TGTGCCAGCAGCTCTCGCTCCATGACGGGTAGCTCCTATAATTCACCCCTCCACTTT.

The rearrangement uses TRBV9 and TRBJ1-2; D is unclear. The CDR3 sequence is 12 residues long. CDR1 and CDR2 from the germline V gene are SGDLS and YYNGEE. V shed 2 bases and J shed 7 bases, with 9 bases lying between them. This CDR3 is CASSVTKGGYTF. DNA for the CDR3: TGTGCCAGCAGCGTGACTAAGGGTGGCTACACCTTC.

The rearrangement links TRBV5-1 to TRBJ2-1; 14 bases are a match to TRBD2. The CDR3 has 16 amino acids. Per germline, CDR1 SGHRS and CDR2 YFSETQ. V trimming: 2 bases; J trimming: 4 bases; junction bases outside the gene matches: 2. The CDR3 region is CASSFGTSGGYNEQFF. In DNA, the CDR3 is TGCGCCAGCAGCTTTGGGACTAGCGGGGGATACAATGAGCAGTTCTTC.

V is TRBV12-3 or TRBV12-4 and J is TRBJ1-1; D might be TRBD1 (5 bases). Deletions cut 4 bases from V and 1 base from J, with 7 bases between. The CDR3 extends over 13 amino acids. The CDR3 reads CASSYTGNTEAFF. As DNA, the CDR3 is TGTGCCAGCAGTTACACAGGGAACACTGAAGCTTTCTTT.

This chain links TRBV19 with TRBJ1-1; D is ambiguous. Germline CDR1 and CDR2: LNHDA and SQIVND (reference sequence). The CDR3 has 14 amino acids. V lost 5 bases and J 1 base, leaving 11 bases between the germline ends. The CDR3 bases are TGTGCCAGTAGTCCGACTCCGGGGAACACTGAAGCTTTCTTT. Amino acid sequence: CASSPTPGNTEAFF. Full variable domain (rest looked up from reference TRBV19 and TRBJ1-1): DGGITQSPKYLFRKEGQNVTLSCEQNLNHDAMYWYRQDPGQGLRLIYYSQIVNDFQKGDIAEGYSVSREKKESFPLTVTSAQKNPTAFYLCASSPTPGNTEAFFGQGTRLTVV.

The genes are TRBV7-3 and TRBJ2-1, with 8 nucleotides matching TRBD2. CDR1 and CDR2 (germline): SGHTA, FQGTGA. V gave up 5 bases and J gave up 7 bases; unmatched junction bases: 4. The CDR3 covers 13 residues. The CDR3 is CASSPSGSNEQFF. CDR3 coding DNA: TGTGCCAGCAGCCCGAGCGGGAGTAATGAGCAGTTCTTC.

CDR3 loop: CASSYGAGNTEAFF. In DNA, the CDR3 is TGTGCCAGCAGTTACGGGGCAGGGAACACTGAAGCTTTCTTT. The chain recombines TRBV6-5 with TRBJ1-1; a weak D match, TRBD1 (5 bases). The CDR3 totals 14 residues. V gave up 2 bases and J gave up 1 base, with 8 bases separating them. Germline V gene data show CDR1 as MNHEY and CDR2 as SVGAGI.

V is TRBV30 and J is TRBJ1-5; D gene ambiguous. The V and J ends lost 3 bases and 3 bases respectively, with 9 bases between them. In germline, CDR1 is GTSNPN, CDR2 SVGIG (reference sequence). The length of the CDR3 is 13 residues. The CDR3 DNA reads as TGTGCCTGGAGCGGCGCGGACAATCAGCCCCAGCATTTT. This sequence encodes CAWSGADNQPQHF.

J is TRBJ1-2 and V is TRBV9, with D maybe TRBD1 (5 bases). The CDR3 spans 15 residues. Trimming stripped 4 bases from V and 0 bases from J, with 13 bases between. Germline V lookup: CDR1 SGDLS, CDR2 YYNGEE. CDR3 protein: CASSPRRASNYGYTF. The CDR3 DNA follows: TGTGCCAGCAGCCCCCGCAGGGCGTCTAACTATGGCTACACCTTC.

V gene TRBV2 combines with J gene TRBJ2-7; 9 bases map to TRBD2. CDR3 length: 13 residues. V was pared by 9 bases and J by 2 bases, with 5 bases of the junction left unmatched. Germline lookup yields CDR1 SNHLY and CDR2 FYNNEI. The CDR3 nucleotides read TGTGCCAGTCGAGCGGGAGGAGCCTACGAGCAGTACTTC. It codes for CASRAGGAYEQYF.

The rearrangement joins TRBV18 to TRBJ2-3, with 7 bases identical to TRBD1. This CDR3 is built from 17 residues. J was trimmed by 3 bases and V by 3 bases; bases with no gene match: 12. CDR1 and CDR2 (germline): KGHSH, LQKENI. As DNA, the CDR3 is TGTGCCAGCTCACCGAGACAGGGTTACCGAATTACAGATACGCAGTATTTT. Its translation is CASSPRQGYRITDTQYF.

This clone was seen just once. The genes are TRBV9 and TRBJ2-2; the D is unclear. In germline, CDR1 is SGDLS, CDR2 YYNGEE. Between the trimmed V and J ends, which lost 1 base and 4 bases, there was a span of 11 bases. This CDR3 comprises 15 residues. CDR3 loop: CASSVNSLTTGELFF. In DNA, the CDR3 is TGTGCCAGCAGCGTAAACAGCCTCACCACCGGGGAGCTGTTTTTT.

The chain carries TRBV27 and TRBJ2-7; TRBD2 aligns across 7 bases. Losses at the gene ends were 5 bases for V and 7 bases for J; bases not matched to a gene: 8. From germline, CDR1 is MNHEY and CDR2 SMNVEV (reference sequence). The CDR3 is 13 amino acids. DNA for the CDR3: TGTGCCAGCAGTCTAGCGGCATCTGGGGAGCAGTACTTC. Translation gives CASSLAASGEQYF.

The V call is TRBV18, the J call TRBJ1-2, with 7 nucleotides matching TRBD1. Trimming at V came to 2 bases and at J to 6 bases, leaving 3 bases not matched to a gene. Per the germline V gene, CDR1 is KGHSH and CDR2 is LQKENI. The CDR3 runs 13 residues. CDR3 sequence reads: CASSPGQADGYTF. In DNA, the CDR3 is TGTGCCAGCTCACCAGGACAGGCGGATGGCTACACCTTC. Full variable domain (missing parts from reference TRBV18 and TRBJ1-2): NAGVMQNPRHLVRRRGQEARLRCSPMKGHSHVYWYRQLPEEGLKFMVYLQKENIIDESGMPKERFSAEFPKEGPSILRIQQVVRGDSAAYFCASSPGQADGYTFGSGTRLTVV.

This clone has just a few counts. J is TRBJ2-3 and V is TRBV15; tentative D call: TRBD2 (6 bases). The CDR3 is 13 amino acids. CDR1 and CDR2 from the germline V gene are LNHNV and YYDKDF (reference sequence). Between the trimmed V and J ends, which lost 4 bases and 7 bases, there was a span of 12 bases. The CDR3: CATSTTRENTQYF. The CDR3 DNA is TGTGCCACCAGCACGACCCGGGAGAATACGCAGTATTTT.

The sample holds one count of this clone. The chain joins TRBV5-1 to TRBJ1-3; D gene uncertain. Trimming removed 0 bases from V and 8 bases from J, with 9 bases in between. Germline V CDR1 and CDR2: SGHRS, YFSETQ. The CDR3 is made up of 13 amino acids. CDR3 protein: CASSLGWLDTIYF. DNA for the CDR3: TGCGCCAGCAGCTTGGGGTGGTTAGACACCATATATTTT.

The rearrangement links TRBV14 to TRBJ1-2; 12 bases line up with TRBD1. The CDR3 has 17 amino acids. CDR1 is SGHDN and CDR2 is FVKESK in the germline V gene. Trimming removed 3 bases from V and 0 bases from J; junction bases left unmatched: 5. CDR3 residues: CASSQRGQGASNYGYTF. The CDR3 DNA follows: TGTGCCAGCAGCCAGAGGGGACAGGGGGCTTCTAACTATGGCTACACCTTC.